This T cell receptor beta chain was observed in a study of T cells after yellow fever vaccination. Study as a whole: With SMART-Seq v4 Ultra Low Input, the fractions containing low cell numbers were prepared.

TCR cDNA, made by 5'RACE template switching, carried an added universal primer site and UMIs. TCRdb reprocessed the 5' RACE reads via MiXCR and lists one record per CDR3 protein. The sample includes 300,000 or so distinct CDR3 sequences, 8.5% to 10% of them seen just once. Points on this clonotype: Its antigen remains unidentified.

Overall study results and limits: Weaker overall was a secondary response that nonetheless peaked faster, on day 5 versus 15.

This TCR was recovered from a man between 18 and 29 years old who received the YFV17D yellow fever vaccine. The sample here was CD4+ T cells sorted from PBMCs, taken 5 days after the yellow fever booster vaccination.

In DNA form, the CDR3 reads TGCGCCAGCAGCACCCTACAGGGGGGCACTGAAGCTTTCTTT. Protein: CASSTLQGGTEAFF. The chain employs TRBV5-1 and TRBJ1-1; TRBD1 matches at 8 bases. J was trimmed by 4 bases and V by 4 bases; bases with no gene match: 6. This CDR3 has 14 residues. Germline V gene sequence: CDR1 SGHRS, CDR2 YFSETQ.